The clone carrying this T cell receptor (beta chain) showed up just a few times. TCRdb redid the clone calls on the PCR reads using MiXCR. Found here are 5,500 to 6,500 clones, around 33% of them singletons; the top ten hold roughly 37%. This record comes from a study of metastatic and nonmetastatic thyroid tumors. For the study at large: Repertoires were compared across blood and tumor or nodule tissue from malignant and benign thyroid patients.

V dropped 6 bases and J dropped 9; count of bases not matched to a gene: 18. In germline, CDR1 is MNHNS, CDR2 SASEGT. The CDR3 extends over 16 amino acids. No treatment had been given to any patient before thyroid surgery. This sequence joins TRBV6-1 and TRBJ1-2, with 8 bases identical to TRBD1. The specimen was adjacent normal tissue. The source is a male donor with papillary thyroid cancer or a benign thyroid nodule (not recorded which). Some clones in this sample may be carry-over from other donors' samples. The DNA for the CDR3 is TGTGCCAGCAGCTCCAGGGGGCCGGAGACAGGGGACTGCTACACCTTC. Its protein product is CASSSRGPETGDCYTF.